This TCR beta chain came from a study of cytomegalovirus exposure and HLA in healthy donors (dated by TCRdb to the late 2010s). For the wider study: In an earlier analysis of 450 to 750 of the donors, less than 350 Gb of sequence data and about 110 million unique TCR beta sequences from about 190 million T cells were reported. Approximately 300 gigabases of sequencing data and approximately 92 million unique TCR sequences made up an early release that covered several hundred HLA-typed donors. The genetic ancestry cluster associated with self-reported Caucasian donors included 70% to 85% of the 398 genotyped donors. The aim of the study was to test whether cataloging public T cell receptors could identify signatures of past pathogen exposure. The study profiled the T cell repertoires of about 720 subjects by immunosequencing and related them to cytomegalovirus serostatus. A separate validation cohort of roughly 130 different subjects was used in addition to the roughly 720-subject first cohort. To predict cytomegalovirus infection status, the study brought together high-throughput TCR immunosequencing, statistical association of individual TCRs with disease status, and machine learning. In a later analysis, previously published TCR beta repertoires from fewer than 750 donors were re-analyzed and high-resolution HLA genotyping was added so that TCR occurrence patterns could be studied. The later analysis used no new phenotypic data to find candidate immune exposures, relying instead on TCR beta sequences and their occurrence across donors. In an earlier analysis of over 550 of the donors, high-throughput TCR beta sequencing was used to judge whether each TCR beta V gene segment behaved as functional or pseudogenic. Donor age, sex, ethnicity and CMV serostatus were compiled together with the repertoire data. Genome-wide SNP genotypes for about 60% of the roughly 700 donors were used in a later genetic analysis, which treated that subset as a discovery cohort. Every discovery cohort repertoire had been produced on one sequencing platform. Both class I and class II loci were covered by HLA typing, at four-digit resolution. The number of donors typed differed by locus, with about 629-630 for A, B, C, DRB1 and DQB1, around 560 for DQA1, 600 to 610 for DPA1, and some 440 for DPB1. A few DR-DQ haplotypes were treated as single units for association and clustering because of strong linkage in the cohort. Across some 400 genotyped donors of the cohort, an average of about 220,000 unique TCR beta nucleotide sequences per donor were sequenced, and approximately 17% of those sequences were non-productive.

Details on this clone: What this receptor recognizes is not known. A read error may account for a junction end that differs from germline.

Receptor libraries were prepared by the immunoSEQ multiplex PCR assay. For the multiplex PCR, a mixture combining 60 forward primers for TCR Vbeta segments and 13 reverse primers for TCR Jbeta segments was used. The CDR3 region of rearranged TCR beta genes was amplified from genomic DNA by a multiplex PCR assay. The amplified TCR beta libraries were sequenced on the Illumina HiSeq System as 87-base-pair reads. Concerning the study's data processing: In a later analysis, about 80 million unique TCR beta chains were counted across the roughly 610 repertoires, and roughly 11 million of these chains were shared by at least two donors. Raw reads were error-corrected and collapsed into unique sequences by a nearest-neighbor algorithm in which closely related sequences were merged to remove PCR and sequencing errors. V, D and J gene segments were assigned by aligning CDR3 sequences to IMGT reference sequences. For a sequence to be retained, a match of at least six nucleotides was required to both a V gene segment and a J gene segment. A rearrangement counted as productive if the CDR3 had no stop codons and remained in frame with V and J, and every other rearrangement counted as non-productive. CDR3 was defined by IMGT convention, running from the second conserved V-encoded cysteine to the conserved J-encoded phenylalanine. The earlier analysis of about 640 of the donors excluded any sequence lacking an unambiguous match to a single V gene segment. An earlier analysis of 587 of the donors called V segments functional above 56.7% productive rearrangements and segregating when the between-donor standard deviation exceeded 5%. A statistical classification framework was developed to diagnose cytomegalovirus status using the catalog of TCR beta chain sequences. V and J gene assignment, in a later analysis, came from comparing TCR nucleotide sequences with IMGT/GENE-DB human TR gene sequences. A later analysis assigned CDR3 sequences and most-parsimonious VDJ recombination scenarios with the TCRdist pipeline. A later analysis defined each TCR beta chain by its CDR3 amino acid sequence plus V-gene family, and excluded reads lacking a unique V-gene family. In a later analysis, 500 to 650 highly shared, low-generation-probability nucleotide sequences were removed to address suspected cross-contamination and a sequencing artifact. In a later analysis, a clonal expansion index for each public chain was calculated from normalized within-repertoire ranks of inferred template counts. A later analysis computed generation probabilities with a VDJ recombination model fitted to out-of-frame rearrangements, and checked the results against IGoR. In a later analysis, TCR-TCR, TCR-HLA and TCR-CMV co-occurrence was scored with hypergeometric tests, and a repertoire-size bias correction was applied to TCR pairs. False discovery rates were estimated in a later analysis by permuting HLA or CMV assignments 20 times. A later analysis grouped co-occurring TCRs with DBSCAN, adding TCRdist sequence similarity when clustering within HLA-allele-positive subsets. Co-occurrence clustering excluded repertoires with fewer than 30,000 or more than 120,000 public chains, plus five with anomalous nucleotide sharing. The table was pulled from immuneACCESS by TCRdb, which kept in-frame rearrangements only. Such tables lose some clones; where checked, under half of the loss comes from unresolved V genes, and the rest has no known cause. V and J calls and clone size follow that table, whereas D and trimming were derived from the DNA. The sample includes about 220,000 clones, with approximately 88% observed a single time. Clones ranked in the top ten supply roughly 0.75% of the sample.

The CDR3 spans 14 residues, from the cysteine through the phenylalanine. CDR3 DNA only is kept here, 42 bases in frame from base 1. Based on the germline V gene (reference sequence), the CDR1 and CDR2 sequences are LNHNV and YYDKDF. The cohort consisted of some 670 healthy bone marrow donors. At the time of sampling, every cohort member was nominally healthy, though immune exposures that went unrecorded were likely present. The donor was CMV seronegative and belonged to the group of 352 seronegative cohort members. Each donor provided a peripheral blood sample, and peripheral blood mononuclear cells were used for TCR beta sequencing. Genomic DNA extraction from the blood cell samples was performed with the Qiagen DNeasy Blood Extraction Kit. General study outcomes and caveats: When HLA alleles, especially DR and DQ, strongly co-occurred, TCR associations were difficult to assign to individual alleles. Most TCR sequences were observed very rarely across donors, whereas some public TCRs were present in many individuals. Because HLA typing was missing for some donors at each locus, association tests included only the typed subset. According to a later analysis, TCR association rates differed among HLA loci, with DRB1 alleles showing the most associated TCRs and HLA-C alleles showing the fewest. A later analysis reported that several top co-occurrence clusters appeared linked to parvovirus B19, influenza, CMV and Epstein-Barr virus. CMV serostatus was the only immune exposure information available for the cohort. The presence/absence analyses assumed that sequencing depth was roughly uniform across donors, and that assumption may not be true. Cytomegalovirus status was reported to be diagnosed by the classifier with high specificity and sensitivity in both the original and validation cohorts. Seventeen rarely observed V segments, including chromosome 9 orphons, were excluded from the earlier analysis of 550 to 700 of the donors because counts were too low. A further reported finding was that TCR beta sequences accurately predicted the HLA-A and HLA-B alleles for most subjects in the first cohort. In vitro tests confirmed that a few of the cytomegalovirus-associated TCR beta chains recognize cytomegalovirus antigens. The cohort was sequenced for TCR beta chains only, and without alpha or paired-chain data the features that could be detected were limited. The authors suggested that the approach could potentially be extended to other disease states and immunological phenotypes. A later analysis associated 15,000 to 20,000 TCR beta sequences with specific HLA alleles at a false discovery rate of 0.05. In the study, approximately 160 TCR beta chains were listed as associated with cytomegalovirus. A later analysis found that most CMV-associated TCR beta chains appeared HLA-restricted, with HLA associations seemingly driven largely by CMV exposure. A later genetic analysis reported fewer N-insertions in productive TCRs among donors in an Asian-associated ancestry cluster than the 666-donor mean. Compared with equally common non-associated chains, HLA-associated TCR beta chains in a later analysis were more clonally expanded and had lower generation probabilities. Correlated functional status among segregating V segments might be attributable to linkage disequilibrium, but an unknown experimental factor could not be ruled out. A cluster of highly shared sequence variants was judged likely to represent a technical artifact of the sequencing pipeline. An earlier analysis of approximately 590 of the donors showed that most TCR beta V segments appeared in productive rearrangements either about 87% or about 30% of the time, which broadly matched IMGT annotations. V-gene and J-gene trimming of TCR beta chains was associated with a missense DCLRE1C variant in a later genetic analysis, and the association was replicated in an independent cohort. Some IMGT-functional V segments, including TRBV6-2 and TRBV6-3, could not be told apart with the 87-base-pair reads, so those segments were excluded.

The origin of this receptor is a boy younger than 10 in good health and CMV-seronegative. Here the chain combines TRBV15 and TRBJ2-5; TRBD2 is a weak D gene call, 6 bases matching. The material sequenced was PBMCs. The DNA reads TGTGCCACCAGCGGACTACAGTACCAGGAGACCCAGTACTTC. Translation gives CATSGLQYQETQYF.